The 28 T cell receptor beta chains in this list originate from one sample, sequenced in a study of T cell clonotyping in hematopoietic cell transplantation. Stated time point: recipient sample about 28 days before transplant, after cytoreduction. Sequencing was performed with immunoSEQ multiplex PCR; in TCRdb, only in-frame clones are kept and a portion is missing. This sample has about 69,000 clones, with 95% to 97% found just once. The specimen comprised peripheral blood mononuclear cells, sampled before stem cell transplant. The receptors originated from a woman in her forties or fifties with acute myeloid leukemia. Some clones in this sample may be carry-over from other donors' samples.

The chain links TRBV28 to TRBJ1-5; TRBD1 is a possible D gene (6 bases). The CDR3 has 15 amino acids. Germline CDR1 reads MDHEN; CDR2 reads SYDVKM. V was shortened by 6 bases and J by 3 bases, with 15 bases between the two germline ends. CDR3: CASSLNRVANQPQHF. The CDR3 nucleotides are TGTGCCAGCAGCCTTAACAGGGTTGCCAATCAGCCCCAGCATTTT.

The CDR3 loop is CASRAAGGANVLTF. The CDR3 bases are TGTGCCAGCAGAGCGGCAGGAGGGGCCAACGTCCTGACTTTC. The chain combines TRBV6-6 with TRBJ2-6; possible D gene TRBD2, 5 bases. Germline loops: CDR1 MNHNY, CDR2 SVGAGI (reference sequence). Trimming took off 6 bases at V and 4 bases at J, with 10 bases between the two ends. The CDR3 has 14 amino acids.

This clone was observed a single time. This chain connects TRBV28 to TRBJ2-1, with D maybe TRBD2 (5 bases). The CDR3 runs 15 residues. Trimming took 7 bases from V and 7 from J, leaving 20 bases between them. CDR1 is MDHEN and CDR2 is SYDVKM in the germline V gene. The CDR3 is CASTKEVKEANEQFF. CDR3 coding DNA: TGTGCCAGCACCAAAGAGGTAAAGGAGGCAAATGAGCAGTTCTTC.

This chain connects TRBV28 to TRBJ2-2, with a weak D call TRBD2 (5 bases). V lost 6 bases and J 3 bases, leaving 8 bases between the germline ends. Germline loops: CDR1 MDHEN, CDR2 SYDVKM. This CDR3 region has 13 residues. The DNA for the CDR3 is TGTGCCAGCAGGATAGCGCACACCGGGGAGCTGTTTTTT. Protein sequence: CASRIAHTGELFF.

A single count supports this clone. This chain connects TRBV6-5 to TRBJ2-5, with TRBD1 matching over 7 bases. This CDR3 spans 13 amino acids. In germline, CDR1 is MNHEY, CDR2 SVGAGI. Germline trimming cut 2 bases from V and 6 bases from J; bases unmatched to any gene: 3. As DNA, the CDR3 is TGTGCCAGCAGTTACGACAGGGTGAAGACCCAGTACTTC. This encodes CASSYDRVKTQYF.

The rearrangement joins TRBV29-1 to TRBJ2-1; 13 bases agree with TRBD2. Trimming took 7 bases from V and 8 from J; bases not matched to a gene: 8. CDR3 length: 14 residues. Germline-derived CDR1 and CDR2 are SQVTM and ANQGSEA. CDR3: CSARLAGGGYEQFF. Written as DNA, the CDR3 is TGCAGCGCGAGACTAGCGGGAGGTGGATATGAGCAGTTCTTC.

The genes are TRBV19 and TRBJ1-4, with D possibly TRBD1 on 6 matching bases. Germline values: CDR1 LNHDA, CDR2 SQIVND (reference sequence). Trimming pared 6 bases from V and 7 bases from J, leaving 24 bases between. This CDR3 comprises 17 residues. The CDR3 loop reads CASSPFGGQFLSEKLFF. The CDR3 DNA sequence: TGTGCCAGTAGCCCCTTTGGGGGGCAGTTTCTGAGTGAAAAACTGTTTTTT.

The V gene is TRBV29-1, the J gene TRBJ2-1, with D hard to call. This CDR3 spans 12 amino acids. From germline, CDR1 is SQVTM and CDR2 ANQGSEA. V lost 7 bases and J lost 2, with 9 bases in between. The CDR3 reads CSGAATYNEQFF. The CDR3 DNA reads TGCAGCGGGGCGGCGACCTACAATGAGCAGTTCTTC.

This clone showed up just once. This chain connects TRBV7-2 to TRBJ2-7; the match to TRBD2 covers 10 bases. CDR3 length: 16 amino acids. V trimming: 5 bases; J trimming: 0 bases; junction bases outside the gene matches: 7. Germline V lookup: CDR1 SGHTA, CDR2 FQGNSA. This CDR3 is CASSPRTSGSSYEQYF. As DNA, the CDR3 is TGTGCCAGCAGCCCGCGGACTAGCGGTAGCTCCTACGAGCAGTACTTC.

The CDR3 region has the DNA TGTGCCAGCAGTACAATCCGACGAATAGGAGCTTTCTTT. It codes for CASSTIRRIGAFF. The chain is built from TRBV28 and TRBJ1-1; unclear D gene. Germline assignment: CDR1 MDHEN and CDR2 SYDVKM. Deletions cut 5 bases from V and 10 bases from J, with 17 bases between. The CDR3 is made up of 13 amino acids.

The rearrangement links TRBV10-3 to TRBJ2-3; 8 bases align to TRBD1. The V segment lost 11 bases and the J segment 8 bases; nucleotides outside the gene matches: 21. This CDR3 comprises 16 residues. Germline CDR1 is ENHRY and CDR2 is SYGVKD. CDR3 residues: CAAAGLSGQEQFTQYF. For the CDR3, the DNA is TGTGCCGCGGCGGGCTTATCGGGACAGGAACAATTTACGCAGTATTTT.

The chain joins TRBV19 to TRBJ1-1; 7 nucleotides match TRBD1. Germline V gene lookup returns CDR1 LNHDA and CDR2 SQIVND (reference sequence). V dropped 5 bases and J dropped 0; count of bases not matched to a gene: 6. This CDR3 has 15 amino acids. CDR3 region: CASSSTGDVNTEAFF. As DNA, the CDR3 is TGTGCCAGTAGTTCTACAGGGGACGTGAACACTGAAGCTTTCTTT. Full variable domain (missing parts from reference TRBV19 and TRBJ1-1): DGGITQSPKYLFRKEGQNVTLSCEQNLNHDAMYWYRQDPGQGLRLIYYSQIVNDFQKGDIAEGYSVSREKKESFPLTVTSAQKNPTAFYLCASSSTGDVNTEAFFGQGTRLTVV.

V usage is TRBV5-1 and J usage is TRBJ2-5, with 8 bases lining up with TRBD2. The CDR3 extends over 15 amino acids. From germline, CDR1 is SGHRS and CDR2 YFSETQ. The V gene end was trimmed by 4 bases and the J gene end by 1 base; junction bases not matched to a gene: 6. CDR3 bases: TGCGCCAGCAGCCTTAGCGGGATTCCCCAAGAGACCCAGTACTTC. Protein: CASSLSGIPQETQYF.

This chain's CDR3 is CASSQDRVNTGELFF. The CDR3 DNA reads TGTGCCAGCAGCCAAGATCGTGTGAACACCGGGGAGCTGTTTTTT. The chain links TRBV14 to TRBJ2-2; no definite D call. Germline V lookup: CDR1 SGHDN, CDR2 FVKESK. V dropped 0 bases and J dropped 1 base, with 6 bases sitting between them. The CDR3 length is 15 residues.

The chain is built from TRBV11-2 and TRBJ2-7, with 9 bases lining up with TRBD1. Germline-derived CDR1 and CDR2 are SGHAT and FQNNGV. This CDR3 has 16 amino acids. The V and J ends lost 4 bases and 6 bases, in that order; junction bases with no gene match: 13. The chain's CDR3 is CASSYRRGTGIGEQYF. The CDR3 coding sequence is TGTGCCAGCAGCTATAGGAGGGGGACAGGGATTGGCGAGCAGTACTTC.

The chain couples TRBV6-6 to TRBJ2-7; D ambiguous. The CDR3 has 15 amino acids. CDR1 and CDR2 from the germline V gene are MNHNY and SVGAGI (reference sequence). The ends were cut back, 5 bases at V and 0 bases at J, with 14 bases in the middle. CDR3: CASSPDLSASYEQYF. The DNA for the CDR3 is TGTGCCAGCAGTCCTGACCTATCCGCCTCCTACGAGCAGTACTTC.

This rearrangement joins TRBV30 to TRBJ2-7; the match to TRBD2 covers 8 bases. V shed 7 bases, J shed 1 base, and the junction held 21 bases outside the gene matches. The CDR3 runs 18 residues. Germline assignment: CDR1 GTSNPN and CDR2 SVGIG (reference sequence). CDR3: CASSGGSGGSGGSYEQYF. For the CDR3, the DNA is TGTGCCTCAAGTGGTGGCAGTGGGGGTTCGGGAGGGTCCTACGAGCAGTACTTC. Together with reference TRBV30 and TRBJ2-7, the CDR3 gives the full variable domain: SQTIHQWPATLVQPVGSPLSLECTVEGTSNPNLYWYRQAAGRGLQLLFYSVGIGQISSEVPQNLSASRPQDRQFILSSKKLLLSDSGFYLCASSGGSGGSGGSYEQYFGPGTRLTVT.

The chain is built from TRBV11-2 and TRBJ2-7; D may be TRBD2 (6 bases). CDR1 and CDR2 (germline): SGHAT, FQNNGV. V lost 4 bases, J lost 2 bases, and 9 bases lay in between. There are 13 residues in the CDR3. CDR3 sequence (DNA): TGTGCCAGCAGCTGGGACTTGACCTACGAGCAGTACTTC. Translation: CASSWDLTYEQYF. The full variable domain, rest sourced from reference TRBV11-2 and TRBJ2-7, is EAGVAQSPRYKIIEKRQSVAFWCNPISGHATLYWYQQILGQGPKLLIQFQNNGVVDDSQLPKDRFSAERLKGVDSTLKIQPAKLEDSAVYLCASSWDLTYEQYFGPGTRLTVT.

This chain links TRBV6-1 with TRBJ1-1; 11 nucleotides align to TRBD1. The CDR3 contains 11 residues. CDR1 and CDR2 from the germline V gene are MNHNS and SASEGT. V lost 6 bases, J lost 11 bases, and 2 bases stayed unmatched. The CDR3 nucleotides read TGTGCCAGCAGCCGGGACAGGGGGGCTTTCTTT. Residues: CASSRDRGAFF.

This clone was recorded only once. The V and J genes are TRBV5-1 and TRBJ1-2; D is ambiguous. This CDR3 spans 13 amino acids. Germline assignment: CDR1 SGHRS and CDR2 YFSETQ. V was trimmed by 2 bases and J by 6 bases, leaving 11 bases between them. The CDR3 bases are TGCGCCAGCAGCTTTTCTCCAGGTGATGGCTACACCTTC. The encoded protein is CASSFSPGDGYTF.

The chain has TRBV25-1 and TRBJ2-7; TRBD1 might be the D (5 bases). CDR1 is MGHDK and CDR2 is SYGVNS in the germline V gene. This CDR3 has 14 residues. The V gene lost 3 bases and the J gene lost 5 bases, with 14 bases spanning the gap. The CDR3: CASSDLRGPNEQYF. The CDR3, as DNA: TGTGCCAGCAGTGATCTAAGGGGTCCCAACGAGCAGTACTTC.

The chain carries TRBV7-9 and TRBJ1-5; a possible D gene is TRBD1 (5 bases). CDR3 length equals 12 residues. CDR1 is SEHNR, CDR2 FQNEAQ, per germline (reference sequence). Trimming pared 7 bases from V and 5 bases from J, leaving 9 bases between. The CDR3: CASTSGDQPQHF. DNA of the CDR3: TGTGCCAGCACGTCGGGGGATCAGCCCCAGCATTTT.

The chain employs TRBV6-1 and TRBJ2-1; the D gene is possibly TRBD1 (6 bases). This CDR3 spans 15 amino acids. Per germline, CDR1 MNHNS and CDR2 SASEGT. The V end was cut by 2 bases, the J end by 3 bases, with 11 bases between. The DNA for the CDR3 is TGTGCCAGCAGTGAAAGGCCGGACAGCTACAATGAGCAGTTCTTC. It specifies CASSERPDSYNEQFF.

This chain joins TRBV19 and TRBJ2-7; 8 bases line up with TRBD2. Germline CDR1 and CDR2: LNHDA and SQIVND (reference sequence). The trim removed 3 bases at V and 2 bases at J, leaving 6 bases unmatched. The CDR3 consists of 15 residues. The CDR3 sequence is CASSMAGLAAYEQYF. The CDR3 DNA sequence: TGTGCCAGTAGTATGGCCGGACTAGCCGCCTACGAGCAGTACTTC.

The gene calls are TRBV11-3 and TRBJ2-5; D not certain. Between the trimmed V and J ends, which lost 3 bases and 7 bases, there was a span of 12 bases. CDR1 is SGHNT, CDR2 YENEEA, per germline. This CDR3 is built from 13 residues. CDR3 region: CASSFSWEGTQYF. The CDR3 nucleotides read TGTGCCAGCAGCTTCTCGTGGGAAGGGACCCAGTACTTC.

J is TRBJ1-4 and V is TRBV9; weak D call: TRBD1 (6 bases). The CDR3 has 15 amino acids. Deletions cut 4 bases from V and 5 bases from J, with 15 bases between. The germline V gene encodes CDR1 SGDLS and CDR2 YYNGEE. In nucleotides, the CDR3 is TGTGCCAGCAGCCCCACAGGGTCGAGAAATGAAAAACTGTTTTTT. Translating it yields CASSPTGSRNEKLFF.

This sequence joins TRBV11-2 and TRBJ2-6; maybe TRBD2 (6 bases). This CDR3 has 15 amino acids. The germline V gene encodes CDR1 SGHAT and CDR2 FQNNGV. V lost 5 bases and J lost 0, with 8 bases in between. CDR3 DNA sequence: TGTGCCAGCAGCGCGGGACTCTCTGGGGCCAACGTCCTGACTTTC. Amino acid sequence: CASSAGLSGANVLTF.

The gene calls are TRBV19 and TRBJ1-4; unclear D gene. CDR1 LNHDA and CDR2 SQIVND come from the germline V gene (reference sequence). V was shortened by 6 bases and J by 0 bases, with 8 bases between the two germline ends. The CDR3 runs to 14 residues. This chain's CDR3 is CASSPAATNEKLFF. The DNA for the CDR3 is TGTGCCAGTAGCCCCGCTGCAACTAATGAAAAACTGTTTTTT.